One sample yielded the 23 T cell receptor beta chains listed below, sequenced in a study of blood T cell repertoires in COVID-19 (dated by TCRdb to between 2020 and 2021). Preparation of the library involved the immunoSEQ multiplex PCR assay. As stored in TCRdb, this immuneACCESS dataset retains in-frame rearrangements with V and J assigned. A fraction of the clones does not appear; measured against another copy, unresolved V genes explain less than half of the discrepancy, and the remainder lacks a known reason. Present in this sample are about 140,000 clones, approximately 80% of which were seen just once. The biggest ten clones account for roughly 9.7% of the sample. The sample consisted of peripheral blood. The origin of the receptors is a man aged 55 to 69 who had recovered from COVID-19.

The sample holds a few counts of this clone. This chain links TRBV18 with TRBJ1-1, with a tentative D call TRBD1 (5 bases). V lost 2 bases and J 7 bases, leaving 11 bases between the germline ends. The CDR3 runs to 13 residues. CDR1 is KGHSH, CDR2 LQKENI, per germline. The CDR3 here is CASSPKGLNEAFF. The DNA for the CDR3 is TGTGCCAGCTCACCAAAGGGGTTAAATGAAGCTTTCTTT.

J is TRBJ2-5 and V is TRBV5-6, with D maybe TRBD1 (6 bases). V was clipped by 6 bases and J by 4 bases, with 19 bases between them. CDR1 and CDR2 (germline): SGHDT, YYEEEE. CDR3 size: 15 residues. The chain's CDR3 is CASTYLGGGRETQYF. The CDR3 bases are TGTGCCAGCACCTATTTGGGTGGGGGCAGAGAGACCCAGTACTTC. The variable domain in full, completed from reference TRBV5-6 and TRBJ2-5, reads DAGVTQSPTHLIKTRGQQVTLRCSPKSGHDTVSWYQQALGQGPQFIFQYYEEEERQRGNFPDRFSGHQFPNYSSELNVNALLLGDSALYLCASTYLGGGRETQYFGPGTRLLVL.

The rearrangement uses TRBV6-2 or TRBV6-3 and TRBJ2-5; 9 nucleotides match TRBD2. V lost 5 bases and J lost 4; bases outside the gene matches: 5. The CDR3 is made up of 14 amino acids. Per germline, CDR1 MNHEY and CDR2 SVGEGT. As DNA, the CDR3 is TGTGCCAGCAGTGGGACTAGCTTTCGAGAGACCCAGTACTTC. Translating it yields CASSGTSFRETQYF.

The chain combines TRBV28 with TRBJ1-2; weak D call: TRBD1 (6 bases). V was trimmed by 6 bases and J by 7 bases, leaving 18 bases between them. Germline V gives CDR1 MDHEN, CDR2 SYDVKM. This CDR3 has 14 amino acids. The CDR3 reads CASSRYQGMGGYTF. Here the CDR3 DNA reads TGTGCCAGCAGCCGCTATCAGGGGATGGGTGGCTACACCTTC.

This clone was seen a handful of times. The chain couples TRBV27 to TRBJ1-6; possibly TRBD1 for D (6 bases). The germline CDR1 and CDR2 sequences are MNHEY and SMNVEV (reference sequence). The V end lost 5 bases, the J end lost 7 bases, and 15 bases lay between the germline ends. The CDR3 length is 15 residues. The CDR3 DNA reads TGTGCCAGCAGTGCTTCACAGGGAAGGAATTCACCCCTCCACTTT. This translates into CASSASQGRNSPLHF.

V usage is TRBV24-1 and J usage is TRBJ1-3; TRBD1 is a possible D gene (5 bases). CDR1 KGHDR and CDR2 SFDVKD come from the germline V gene. The CDR3 runs to 15 residues. With 3 bases removed from V and 1 base from J, the gap between germline ends came to 9 bases. The CDR3 is CATSDPRGSGNTIYF. The CDR3 nucleotides are TGTGCCACCAGTGATCCTCGGGGGTCTGGAAACACCATATATTTT.

There are a few counts of this clone. CDR3 nucleotide sequence: TGTGCCAGCAGTTTATTATCAGACAATCAGCCCCAGCATTTT. It yields the protein CASSLLSDNQPQHF. The chain employs TRBV28 and TRBJ1-5; D gene uncertain. Trimming pared 1 base from V and 3 bases from J, leaving 7 bases between. The length of the CDR3 is 14 residues. The germline gives CDR1 MDHEN, CDR2 SYDVKM.

This chain joins TRBV28 and TRBJ1-6; 7 bases are a match to TRBD1. Germline V gene data show CDR1 as MDHEN and CDR2 as SYDVKM. The CDR3 is made up of 15 amino acids. J lost 4 bases, V lost 2 bases, and 2 bases had no gene match. DNA of the CDR3: TGTGCCAGCAGTTTACGACAGGGATATAATTCACCCCTCCACTTT. It codes for CASSLRQGYNSPLHF.

The chain is built from TRBV9 and TRBJ1-5; tentatively, D is TRBD1 (5 bases). The V and J ends lost 3 bases and 0 bases respectively, with 7 bases between them. The germline CDR1 and CDR2 sequences are SGDLS and YYNGEE. The CDR3 runs to 14 residues. DNA for the CDR3: TGTGCCAGCAGCGCGACAGATAGCAATCAGCCCCAGCATTTT. The encoded protein is CASSATDSNQPQHF.

This clone was counted a single time. This chain joins TRBV5-1 and TRBJ2-3; possible D gene TRBD2, 5 bases. Trimming pared 2 bases from V and 3 bases from J, leaving 13 bases between. This CDR3 is 15 amino acids long. Germline CDR1 SGHRS, CDR2 YFSETQ. CDR3: CASSLSGRKTDTQYF. CDR3 DNA: TGCGCCAGCAGCTTAAGTGGGAGAAAGACAGATACGCAGTATTTT. The full variable domain, rest sourced from reference TRBV5-1 and TRBJ2-3, is KAGVTQTPRYLIKTRGQQVTLSCSPISGHRSVSWYQQTPGQGLQFLFEYFSETQRNKGNFPGRFSGRQFSNSRSEMNVSTLELGDSALYLCASSLSGRKTDTQYFGPGTRLTVL.

The chain couples TRBV28 to TRBJ2-2; 8 bases fit TRBD1. Trimming cost V 6 bases and J 1 base; bases outside gene matches: 4. The CDR3 runs to 15 residues. Germline values: CDR1 MDHEN, CDR2 SYDVKM. Here the CDR3 DNA reads TGTGCCAGCAGGCAGGGGGCAAAGAACACCGGGGAGCTGTTTTTT. The encoded protein is CASRQGAKNTGELFF.

This clone was observed a handful of times. The chain uses TRBV30 and TRBJ2-5; D possibly corresponds to TRBD1 (6 bases). CDR3 length: 13 residues. Germline V CDR1 and CDR2: GTSNPN, SVGIG (reference sequence). Trimming left V 4 bases short and J 1 base short, with 10 bases between. The CDR3, as DNA: TGTGCCTGGATGGGGGCCCGCCAAGAGACCCAGTACTTC. Translating it yields CAWMGARQETQYF.

This clone was observed a handful of times. The CDR3: CASSQDIGAAGRTEAFF. CDR3 coding DNA: TGTGCCAGCAGCCAAGATATAGGGGCAGCGGGTCGCACTGAAGCTTTCTTT. This chain links TRBV3-1 (or the pseudogene TRBV3-2) with TRBJ1-1; tentative D call: TRBD1 (5 bases). This CDR3 region has 17 residues. CDR1 is LGHDT and CDR2 is YNNKEL in the germline V gene (reference sequence). Between the trimmed V and J ends, which lost 0 bases and 4 bases, there was a span of 18 bases.

The CDR3 reads CAWSRTATYNEQFF. In nucleotides, the CDR3 is TGTGCCTGGAGTCGGACAGCAACCTACAATGAGCAGTTCTTC. This sequence joins TRBV30 and TRBJ2-1; a weak D match, TRBD1 (6 bases). Between the trimmed V and J ends, which lost 2 bases and 2 bases, there was a span of 10 bases. There are 14 residues in the CDR3. Germline CDR1 GTSNPN, CDR2 SVGIG (reference sequence).

The chain recombines TRBV6-5 with TRBJ1-1; tentative D call: TRBD1 (6 bases). From germline, CDR1 is MNHEY and CDR2 SVGAGI. Trimming removed 0 bases at V and 0 bases at J, with 11 bases between. This CDR3 contains 16 residues. As DNA, the CDR3 is TGTGCCAGCAGTTACTCTGGACAGCCCGTGAACACTGAAGCTTTCTTT. It translates to CASSYSGQPVNTEAFF.

The rearrangement uses TRBV7-2 and TRBJ1-1; the D gene is possibly TRBD1 (5 bases). CDR3 length: 15 amino acids. Germline CDR1 and CDR2: SGHTA and FQGNSA. V lost 3 bases and J 1 base, leaving 12 bases between the germline ends. The chain's CDR3 is CASSFSWQGNTEAFF. CDR3 nucleotides: TGTGCCAGCAGCTTTTCTTGGCAGGGGAACACTGAAGCTTTCTTT.

The J gene is TRBJ1-2, the V gene TRBV5-8, with a tentative D call TRBD1 (6 bases). V was clipped by 2 bases and J by 3 bases, with 14 bases between them. This CDR3 comprises 15 residues. Germline values: CDR1 SGHTS, CDR2 YDEGEE. The CDR3 DNA sequence: TGTGCCAGCAGCTTAGAACGGACAGCCTACTATGGCTACACCTTC. Translation: CASSLERTAYYGYTF.

The chain combines TRBV4-1 with TRBJ2-5, with 14 bases aligning to TRBD2. CDR1 and CDR2 (germline): MGHRA, YSYEKL. CDR3 length: 16 amino acids. V trimming: 2 bases; J trimming: 3 bases; junction bases outside the gene matches: 2. This CDR3 is CASSQQGLAGEETQYF. DNA for the CDR3: TGCGCCAGCAGCCAACAGGGACTAGCGGGAGAAGAGACCCAGTACTTC.

The chain employs TRBV5-1 and TRBJ1-5, with TRBD1 matching 8 bases. This CDR3 region has 15 residues. Unmatched junction bases numbered 6, after V lost 4 bases and J lost 3 bases. Germline CDR1 SGHRS, CDR2 YFSETQ. The CDR3 here is CASSPTGVNNQPQHF. The CDR3, as DNA: TGCGCCAGCAGCCCGACAGGGGTTAACAATCAGCCCCAGCATTTT. Full variable domain (outside the CDR3, taken from reference TRBV5-1 and TRBJ1-5): KAGVTQTPRYLIKTRGQQVTLSCSPISGHRSVSWYQQTPGQGLQFLFEYFSETQRNKGNFPGRFSGRQFSNSRSEMNVSTLELGDSALYLCASSPTGVNNQPQHFGDGTRLSIL.

The chain links TRBV6-6 to TRBJ1-1; D not certain. Germline CDR1 and CDR2: MNHNY and SVGAGI (reference sequence). V was shortened by 5 bases and J by 7 bases, with 11 bases between the two germline ends. The CDR3 has 12 residues. The CDR3 region is CASSPAALEAFF. The CDR3 coding sequence is TGTGCCAGCAGTCCCGCCGCGCTTGAAGCTTTCTTT.

This clone has more than one count but fewer than ten. The chain couples TRBV4-2 to TRBJ2-5; 7 positions agree with TRBD2. Germline trimming cut 4 bases from V and 1 base from J; bases unmatched to any gene: 6. CDR3 length: 15 residues. Germline loops: CDR1 LGHNA, CDR2 YNFKEQ. The DNA of the CDR3 is TGTGCCAGCAGCCGGGAGCGGGGAAGCCAAGAGACCCAGTACTTC. Translation gives CASSRERGSQETQYF.

This clone was seen only a few times. This chain links TRBV3-1 (or the pseudogene TRBV3-2) with TRBJ2-5; no firm D call. The V end was cut by 4 bases, the J end by 4 bases, with 7 bases between. This CDR3 spans 12 amino acids. CDR1 LGHDT and CDR2 YNNKEL come from the germline V gene (reference sequence). The CDR3 region has the DNA TGTGCCAGCAGCCGACAAGGAGAGACCCAGTACTTC. It translates to CASSRQGETQYF.

The V gene is TRBV4-3, the J gene TRBJ2-2; D may be TRBD1 (5 bases). The ends were cut back, 1 base at V and 4 bases at J, with 10 bases in the middle. This CDR3 region has 15 residues. CDR1 LGHNA and CDR2 YSLEER come from the germline V gene. The CDR3 protein is CASSQVLGRTGELFF. The CDR3 coding sequence is TGCGCCAGCAGCCAAGTTTTGGGGCGCACCGGGGAGCTGTTTTTT.